Presented here are 6 T cell receptor beta chains from one specimen sequenced in a study of cytomegalovirus exposure and HLA in healthy donors. The PCR was carried out with 60 Vbeta primers and 13 Jbeta primers. Clones were read by immunoSEQ multiplex PCR, and TCRdb kept only the in-frame ones, dropping some. The sample gives about 83,000 clones, roughly 79% of which show up once; over 1.5% is in the top ten. The sequenced sample was PBMCs. These receptors originate from a woman in her thirties in good health and CMV-seronegative.

The chain is built from TRBV15 and TRBJ2-2; TRBD2 matches 7 bases. The CDR3 is made up of 17 amino acids. The germline gives CDR1 LNHNV, CDR2 YYDKDF (reference sequence). The V and J ends lost 1 base and 0 bases, in that order; junction bases with no gene match: 5. The CDR3 sequence: CATSRGLADANTGELFF. For the CDR3, the DNA is TGTGCCACCAGCAGAGGACTAGCAGACGCGAACACCGGGGAGCTGTTTTTT.

In its sample, this clone was seen a few times. The J gene is TRBJ2-5, the V gene TRBV6-1; D gene uncertain. Germline CDR1 reads MNHNS; CDR2 reads SASEGT. The CDR3 spans 13 residues. The germline V and J ends were trimmed by 7 bases and 5 bases, with 14 bases remaining between them. CDR3 nucleotides: TGTGCCAGCAATGGGCCCTTTAGGGAGACCCAGTACTTC. This gives the protein CASNGPFRETQYF.

This chain uses TRBV5-1 with TRBJ1-1; TRBD1 matches at 9 bases. CDR3 length equals 17 residues. The germline CDR1 and CDR2 sequences are SGHRS and YFSETQ. V was clipped by 0 bases and J by 3 bases; unmatched bases: 9. CDR3 sequence reads: CASSLAPVGQGDTEAFF. CDR3 bases: TGCGCCAGCAGCTTGGCCCCAGTGGGACAGGGAGACACTGAAGCTTTCTTT.

This chain uses TRBV30 with TRBJ2-7, with 8 bases lining up with TRBD1. Germline V gives CDR1 GTSNPN, CDR2 SVGIG (reference sequence). CDR3 length: 13 amino acids. The V gene end was trimmed by 8 bases and the J gene end by 3 bases; junction bases not matched to a gene: 9. CDR3 loop: CAGGTGNRYEQYF. The CDR3 nucleotides are TGTGCCGGGGGGACAGGCAACCGCTACGAGCAGTACTTC.

This clone was observed a handful of times. V and J are TRBV28 and TRBJ1-5, with TRBD1 matching 7 bases. The CDR3 loop spans 17 amino acids. V lost 5 bases to trimming and J lost 0 bases; unmatched junction nucleotides: 10. Germline CDR1 is MDHEN and CDR2 is SYDVKM. The CDR3 region has the DNA TGTGCCAGCAGTCAGACGGGACAGCCATATAGCAATCAGCCCCAGCATTTT. Translation: CASSQTGQPYSNQPQHF.

Turning to this clone: Relative to the germline gene, one junction end is altered; a read error may explain this. The chain has TRBV7-2 and TRBJ2-7; 7 bases are shared with TRBD2. This CDR3 comprises 16 residues. The germline CDR1 and CDR2 sequences are SGHTA and FQGNSA. Here the CDR3 reads CASRPLGGGPTYEQHF. The CDR3 DNA is TGTGCCAGCAGGCCACTGGGGGGGGGACCGACCTACGAGCAGCACTTC.